A single T cell receptor (beta chain) is shown here with its context. Antigen unknown. The junction departs from the called germline gene at one end, perhaps through a read error. The CDR3 is 16 amino acids. The germline gives CDR1 MGHRA, CDR2 YSYEKL. This record comes from a study of CD8 T cells in ankylosing spondylitis. Findings and caveats of the study: Among TCR beta sequences, a motif of eight highly homologous variants appeared characteristic of ankylosing spondylitis blood.

TCRdb independently ran MiXCR on the 5' RACE reads; one entry per CDR3 protein. The sample lists around 890,000 distinct CDR3 sequences, about an eighth seen once, with approximately 0.5% in the top ten. Material: blood, either unsorted or a sorted T cell fraction (not recorded which). This rearrangement joins TRBV4-1 to TRBJ2-5; D gene uncertain. The origin of this receptor is a male donor with ankylosing spondylitis. In nucleotides, the CDR3 is TGCGCCAGCAGCCAAGATCTTCAAGTGTACCAAGAGACCCAGTGCTTC. Its translation is CASSQDLQVYQETQCF.